A selection of T cell receptor beta chains follows, all from one sample in a study of blood T cell repertoires in COVID-19. Libraries were prepared by immunoSEQ multiplex PCR; TCRdb keeps only in-frame clonotypes and omits some of them. The sample lists roughly 290,000 clones; just under 85% were seen once. Sequencing was carried out using peripheral blood. The receptors were sampled from a woman aged 45-65 years with active or convalescent COVID-19. The conserved cysteine and the conserved F or W are not part of the CDR3 here.

TRBV19	TRBJ2-7	ASTPGDEQY
TRBV3-1/TRBV3-2	TRBJ2-1	ASSRILAGGMNEQF
TRBV5-1	TRBJ2-3	ASSLIVTDTQY
TRBV28	TRBJ2-7	ASSAGQTKTYEQY
TRBV15	TRBJ1-5	ATSRTTGGESNQPQH
TRBV5-1	TRBJ1-2	ASSLGHQGSYGYT
TRBV7-9	TRBJ2-7	ASSLDSGSYEQY
TRBV19	TRBJ2-3	ASSIYRDAADTQY
TRBV6-5	TRBJ1-2	ASFTVYGYT
TRBV20-1	TRBJ2-2	SASASGYTGELF
TRBV6-5	TRBJ2-2	ASKLASGSTGELF
TRBV5-1	TRBJ1-2	ASSHRQGNYGYT
TRBV19	TRBJ2-3	ASSMARFDGADTQY
TRBV4-1	TRBJ2-2	ASSQDRTSGRTGGELF
TRBV7-8	TRBJ2-5	ASSLGTRGETQY
TRBV27	TRBJ2-5	ASSFAGQEETQY
TRBV9	TRBJ1-1	ASSRQGANTEAF
TRBV24-1	TRBJ1-4	ATSEFMTASNEKLF
TRBV21-1	TRBJ1-5	ASSTPPGGQGWWPQH
TRBV30	TRBJ1-3	AWSVTRPGNTIY
TRBV6-2/TRBV6-3	TRBJ2-7	ASSQREAGYEQY
TRBV19	TRBJ2-3	ASSIPTSGRSDTQY
TRBV28	TRBJ2-7	ASSPTLTSVAYEQY
TRBV6-5	TRBJ2-1	ASSFLPVVAHNEQF
TRBV15	TRBJ2-1	ATSRRAGGAYNEQF
TRBV28	TRBJ1-6	ASTGGEAYNSPLH
TRBV7-9	TRBJ1-3	ASSLPWASGNTIY
TRBV6-2/TRBV6-3	TRBJ2-7	ASSGTGSYEQY
TRBV21-1	TRBJ1-5	ASSKGMRDREIMGNQPQH
TRBV14	TRBJ2-1	ASSRAGAGGTGQF
TRBV10-3	TRBJ1-6	AISRGGWDSPLH
TRBV15	TRBJ2-3	ATSNGGPADTQY
TRBV5-1	TRBJ1-1	ASSIGATNTEAF
TRBV20-1	TRBJ1-1	SASSTAEAF
TRBV29-1	TRBJ2-7	SARQGREQY
TRBV24-1	TRBJ2-1	ATSDFRSSGRANEQF
TRBV4-1	TRBJ1-2	ASSQDLPPGGYGYT
TRBV7-6	TRBJ2-1	ASSLFVQSSYNEQF
TRBV7-6	TRBJ2-7	ASSLFLAAEEEQY
TRBV24-1	TRBJ2-1	ATSGDLAGGGNEQF
TRBV6-2/TRBV6-3	TRBJ1-2	ASSYKSDTNGYT
TRBV6-5	TRBJ1-2	ASSQRQGTYGYT
TRBV12-3/TRBV12-4	TRBJ2-1	ASSFGGTNEQF
TRBV5-5	TRBJ2-2	ASSLGLAANTGELF
TRBV2	TRBJ1-5	AGGTGEGQPQH
TRBV24-1	TRBJ1-1	ATSRGNTEAF
TRBV3-1/TRBV3-2	TRBJ2-3	ASSQDIPDTQY
TRBV29-1	TRBJ2-1	SVEVYRDSEQF
TRBV27	TRBJ2-2	ASSLVVTGGITGELF
TRBV3-1/TRBV3-2	TRBJ2-7	ASSPVGIGGSSYEQY
TRBV19	TRBJ1-5	ASSMNRGVQPQH
TRBV5-6	TRBJ2-7	ASSSTSYEQY